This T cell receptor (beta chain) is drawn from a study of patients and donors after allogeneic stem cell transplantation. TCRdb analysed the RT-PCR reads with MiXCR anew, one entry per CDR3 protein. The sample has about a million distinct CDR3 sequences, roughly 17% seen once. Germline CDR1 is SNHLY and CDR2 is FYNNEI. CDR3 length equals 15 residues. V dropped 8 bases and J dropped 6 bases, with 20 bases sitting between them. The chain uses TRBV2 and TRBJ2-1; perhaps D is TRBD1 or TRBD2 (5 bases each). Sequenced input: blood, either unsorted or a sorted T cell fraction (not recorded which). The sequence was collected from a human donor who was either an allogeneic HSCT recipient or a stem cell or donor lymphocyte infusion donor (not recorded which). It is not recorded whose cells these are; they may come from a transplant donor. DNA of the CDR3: TGTGCCAGCGGTGGGACGCCCGGTAAGGGCAATGAGCAGTTCTTC. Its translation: CASGGTPGKGNEQFF.